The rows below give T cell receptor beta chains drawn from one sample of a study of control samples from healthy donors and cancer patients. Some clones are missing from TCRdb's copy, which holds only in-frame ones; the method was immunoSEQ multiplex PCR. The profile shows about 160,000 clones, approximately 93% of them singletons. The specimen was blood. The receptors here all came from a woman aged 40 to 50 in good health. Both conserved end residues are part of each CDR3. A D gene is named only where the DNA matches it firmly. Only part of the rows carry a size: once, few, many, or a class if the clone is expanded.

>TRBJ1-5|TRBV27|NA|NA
TGTGCCAGCAGTCCTGGACGGAGCAATCAGCCCCAGCATTTT
CASSPGRSNQPQHF
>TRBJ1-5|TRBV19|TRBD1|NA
TGTGCCAGTAGTATAGATGGGGGGACAGGCAGCAATCAGCCCCAGCATTTT
CASSIDGGTGSNQPQHF
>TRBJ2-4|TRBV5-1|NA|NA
TGCGCCAGCAGCCCCCTGGGGGGAGGACCCAAAAACATTCAGTACTTC
CASSPLGGGPKNIQYF
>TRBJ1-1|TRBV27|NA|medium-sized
TGTGCCAGCAGTTTAGGGTCGGCTGCAAGCACTGAAGCTTTCTTT
CASSLGSAASTEAFF
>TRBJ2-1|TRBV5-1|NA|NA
TGCGCCAGCAGCCAAATGACGGCGGTGGGTACTTCTGAGCAGTTCTTC
CASSQMTAVGTSEQFF
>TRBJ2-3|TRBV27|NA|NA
TGTGCCACCCGAACGGGAACGCTGCAAATAGGGCAGTATTTT
CATRTGTLQIGQYF
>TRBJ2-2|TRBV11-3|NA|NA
TGTGCCAGCAGCCCTCTGGGGGGACAGAATACCGGGGAGCTGTTTTTT
CASSPLGGQNTGELFF
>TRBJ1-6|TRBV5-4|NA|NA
TGTGCCAGCAGCTTGGACAGGGATAATTCACCCCTCCACTTT
CASSLDRDNSPLHF
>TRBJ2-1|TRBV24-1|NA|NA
TGTGCCACCAGTGATCAGGACGGAAGTGAGCAGTTCTTC
CATSDQDGSEQFF
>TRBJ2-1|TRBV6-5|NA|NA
TGTGCCAGCACGCGGAGAGGGGTACCCGATGAGCAGTTCTTC
CASTRRGVPDEQFF
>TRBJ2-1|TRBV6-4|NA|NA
TGTGCCAGCAGTGCAGGACAGGGAGGGTACAATGAGCAGTTCTTC
CASSAGQGGYNEQFF
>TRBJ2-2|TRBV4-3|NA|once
TGCGCCAGCAGCCAAGGTGCGGGCAGTAACACCGGGGAGCTGTTTTTT
CASSQGAGSNTGELFF
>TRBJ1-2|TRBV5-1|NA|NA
TGCGCCAGCACCTGGGACACGTCCAGTCTCTATGGCTACACCTTC
CASTWDTSSLYGYTF
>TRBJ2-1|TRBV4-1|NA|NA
TGCGCCAGCAGCCAAGACCGGAGCTCCTACAATGAGCAGTTCTTC
CASSQDRSSYNEQFF
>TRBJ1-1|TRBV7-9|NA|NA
TGTGCCAGCAGCTTAGTTGGATTCATGAACACTGAAGCTTTCTTT
CASSLVGFMNTEAFF
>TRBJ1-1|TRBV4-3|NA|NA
TGCGCCAGCAGCCAATGGTTCGGGAACACTGAAGCTTTCTTT
CASSQWFGNTEAFF
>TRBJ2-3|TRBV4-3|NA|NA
TGCGCCAGCAGCCCAAGAGTAGTGAGCACAGATACGCAGTATTTT
CASSPRVVSTDTQYF
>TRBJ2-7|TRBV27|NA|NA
TGTGCCAGCAGTTTAATCTCGGCAGGAAAGAGCTCCTACGAGCAGTACTTC
CASSLISAGKSSYEQYF
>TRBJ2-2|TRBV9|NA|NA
TGTGCCAGCGGGAGGAACACCGGGGAGCTGTTTTTT
CASGRNTGELFF
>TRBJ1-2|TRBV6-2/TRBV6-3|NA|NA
TGTGCCAGCAGTTACTCGATCTCCACCTCTGGCTATGGCTACACCTTC
CASSYSISTSGYGYTF
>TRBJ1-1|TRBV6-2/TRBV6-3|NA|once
TGTGCCAGCAGTTACTTCCCGGGACAACTGAACACTGAAGCTTTCTTT
CASSYFPGQLNTEAFF
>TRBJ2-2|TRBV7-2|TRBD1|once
TGTGCCAGCAGCTCGCCCCGGGACAGCCCACGGACCGGGGAGCTGTTTTTT
CASSSPRDSPRTGELFF
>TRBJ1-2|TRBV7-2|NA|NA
TGTGCCAGCAGCTTAGCGCAGGACTATGGCTACACCTTC
CASSLAQDYGYTF
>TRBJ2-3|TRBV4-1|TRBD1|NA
TGCGCCAGCAGTCGGGACAGCGGCTACGATACGCAGTATTTT
CASSRDSGYDTQYF
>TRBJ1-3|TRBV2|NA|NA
TGTGCCAGCAGGACCCGATTGGGTCACACCATATATTTT
CASRTRLGHTIYF
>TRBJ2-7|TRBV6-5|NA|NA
TGTGCCAGCAGTTACGGGGCTTACTACGAGCAGTACTTC
CASSYGAYYEQYF
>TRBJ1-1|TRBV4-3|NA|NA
TGCGCCAGCAGCCAAGATAGCGGTCCATCTGAAGCTTTCTTT
CASSQDSGPSEAFF
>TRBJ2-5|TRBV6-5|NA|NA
TGTGCCAGCAGTTACTCGAGAGAGACCCAGTACTTC
CASSYSRETQYF
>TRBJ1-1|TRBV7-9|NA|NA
TGTGCCAGCAGCCTGGACCAGAACACTGAAGCTTTCTTT
CASSLDQNTEAFF
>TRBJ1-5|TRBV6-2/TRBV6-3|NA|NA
TGTGCCAGCAGTAAGCAGGACAGATATAGCAATCAGCCCCAGCATTTT
CASSKQDRYSNQPQHF
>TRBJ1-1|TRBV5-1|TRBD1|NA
TGCGCCAGCAGCTTCCGGGACAGCCGCCAAAGTGAAGCTTTCTTT
CASSFRDSRQSEAFF
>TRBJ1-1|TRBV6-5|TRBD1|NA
TGTGCCAGCGGTAGGACAGGGGTAGCTTTCTTT
CASGRTGVAFF
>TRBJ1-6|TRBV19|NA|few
TGTGCCAGTAGTCCCAGACAGACCCATTCACCCCTCCACTTT
CASSPRQTHSPLHF
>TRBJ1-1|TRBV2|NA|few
TGTGCCAGCAGTGAGTTCGGGGCTAAGGATGCTTTCTTT
CASSEFGAKDAFF
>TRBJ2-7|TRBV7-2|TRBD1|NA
TGTGCCAGCAGTTGCCGGGACAGGGGTTGCGAGCAGTACTTC
CASSCRDRGCEQYF
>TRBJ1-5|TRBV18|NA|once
TGTGCCAGCTCACCACCCTCAGGGAGGGGCAATCAGCCCCAGCATTTT
CASSPPSGRGNQPQHF
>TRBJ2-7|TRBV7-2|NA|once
TGTGCCAGCAGCTCGGACTTATCCTACGAGCAGTACTTC
CASSSDLSYEQYF
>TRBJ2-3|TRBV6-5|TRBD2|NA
TGTGCCAGCGAGCTAGCGGGAGTACCCACAGATACGCAGTATTTT
CASELAGVPTDTQYF
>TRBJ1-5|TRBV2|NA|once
TGTGCCAGCAGGAATGAAGGGAATCAGCCCCAGCATTTT
CASRNEGNQPQHF
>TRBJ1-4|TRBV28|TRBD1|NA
TGTGCCAGCAGTTTATCCAGGGGGAGTGAAAAACTGTTTTTT
CASSLSRGSEKLFF
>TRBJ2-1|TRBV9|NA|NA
TGTGCCAGCAGCCCCGCCGCGCGGGGCAATACCTACAATGAGCAGTTCTTC
CASSPAARGNTYNEQFF
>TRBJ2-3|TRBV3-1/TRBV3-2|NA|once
TGTGCCAGCAGCCCCATATGGCCGGGAAATACGCAGTATTTT
CASSPIWPGNTQYF
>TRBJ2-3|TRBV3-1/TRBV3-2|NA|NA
TGTGCCAGCCGGTCTAGCGGCACAGATACGCAGTATTTT
CASRSSGTDTQYF
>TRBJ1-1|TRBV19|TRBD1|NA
TGTGCCAGTAGTCCCCCGGGGCAGGGGGTGAACACTGAAGCTTTCTTT
CASSPPGQGVNTEAFF
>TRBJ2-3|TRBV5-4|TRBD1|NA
TGTGCCAGCAGCTCAAAAAGAATGACAGGGGGCACAGATACGCAGTATTTT
CASSSKRMTGGTDTQYF
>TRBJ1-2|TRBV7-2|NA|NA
TGTGCCAGCAGCTCAACAGAGTACGGCTACACCTTC
CASSSTEYGYTF
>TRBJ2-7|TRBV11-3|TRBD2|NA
TGTGCCAGCAGCTTGGGGACTAGCGGGAGCTACGAGCAGTACTTC
CASSLGTSGSYEQYF
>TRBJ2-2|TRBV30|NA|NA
TGTGCCTGGAGTGTAGGGATCCCAGGGAGGAACACCGGGGAGCTGTTTTTT
CAWSVGIPGRNTGELFF
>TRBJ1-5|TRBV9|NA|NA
TGTGCCAGCAGCCCCGGGCGGTATAGCAATCAGCCCCAGCATTTT
CASSPGRYSNQPQHF
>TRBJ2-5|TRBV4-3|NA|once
TGCGCCAGCAGCCAAGGGGGACGGCAGGGTCAAGAGACCCAGTACTTC
CASSQGGRQGQETQYF
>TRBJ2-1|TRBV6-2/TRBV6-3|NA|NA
TGTGCCAGCAGCCGAATTCCGACAGCCCGTGTCTACAATGAGCAGTTCTTC
CASSRIPTARVYNEQFF
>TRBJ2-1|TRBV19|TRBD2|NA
TGTGCCAGTAGTATAGTAGGACTAGCGGAACTGAGAACCTACAATGAGCAGTTCTTC
CASSIVGLAELRTYNEQFF
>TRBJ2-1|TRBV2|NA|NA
TGTGCCGGGGATAAAGGGGCCAATGAGCAGTTCTTC
CAGDKGANEQFF
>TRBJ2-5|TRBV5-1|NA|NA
TGCGCCAGCAGCCCCGGGAGCTCGATTGAGACCCAGTACTTC
CASSPGSSIETQYF
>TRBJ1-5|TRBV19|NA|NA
TGTGCCAGTAGTATAGGAGATCAGCCCCAGCATTTT
CASSIGDQPQHF
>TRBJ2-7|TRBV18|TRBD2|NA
TGTGCCAGCTCACCAACAGGACTAGCGTCTTACGAGCAGTACTTC
CASSPTGLASYEQYF
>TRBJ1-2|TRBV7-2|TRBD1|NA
TGTGCCAGCAGCTTAGGACAGGGATATGGCTACACCTTC
CASSLGQGYGYTF
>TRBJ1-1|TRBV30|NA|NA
TGTGCCTGGGAGCGACACTCGAACACTGAAGCTTTCTTT
CAWERHSNTEAFF
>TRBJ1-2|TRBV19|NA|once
TGTGCCAGTAGTATAGGTCCCGGGGGCGACTATGGCTACACCTTC
CASSIGPGGDYGYTF
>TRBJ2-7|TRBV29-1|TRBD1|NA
TGCAGCGTTGAGCTCGTCGGGACAGGGACCTACGAGCAGTACTTC
CSVELVGTGTYEQYF